This T cell receptor beta chain was profiled in a study of CD8+CD57+ T cells in acquired aplastic anemia. Study overall: As sequenced from healthy donors, CD4+ cells averaged approximately 11 million reads.

Using genomic DNA as the template, TCR beta VDJ and CDR3 profiling was carried out. Via MiXCR, TCRdb re-called the reads, giving one row per CDR3 protein. Of around 180,000 distinct CDR3 sequences in the sample, about three fifths are singletons; the top ten hold 45%. The CDR3 sequence is 13 residues long. With 2 bases removed from V and 7 bases from J, the gap between germline ends came to 11 bases. The sample taken for sequencing was sorted CD4+, CD8+, or CD8+CD57+ T cells (not recorded which) from PBMCs. V gene TRBV12-3 or TRBV12-4 combines with J gene TRBJ1-2; D is perhaps TRBD1 (5 bases). The receptor comes from a human donor in good health. The CDR3 DNA follows: TGTGCCAGCAGTTTATTGGGGGTTGGTGGCTACACCTTC. Amino acids: CASSLLGVGGYTF.